This T cell receptor (beta chain) was captured in a study of blood T cell repertoires in COVID-19. Study as a whole: The United States, Italy and Spain provided the acute and convalescent COVID-19 samples. Sources were T cells, B-cell-depleted T cells, or PBMCs; the material itself was cDNA or gDNA.

Authors' methods: Amplification of reference gene primers provided the estimated nucleated cell counts. Libraries were prepared by immunoSEQ multiplex PCR; TCRdb keeps only in-frame clonotypes and omits some of them. Clone size and V and J calls were adopted from that table, with D and trimming inferred from the DNA. The data show roughly 100,000 clones, roughly 91% seen once. V lost 3 bases and J 7 bases, leaving 8 bases between the germline ends. Germline assignment: CDR1 KGHDR and CDR2 SFDVKD. This CDR3 has 13 amino acids. This chain joins TRBV24-1 and TRBJ2-2; D is unclear. The specimen was peripheral blood. The receptor comes from a human donor in a cohort sampled during active COVID-19. The CDR3 coding sequence is TGTGCCACCAGTGATGCTAGAAGCGGGGAGCTGTTTTTT. Protein sequence: CATSDARSGELFF.